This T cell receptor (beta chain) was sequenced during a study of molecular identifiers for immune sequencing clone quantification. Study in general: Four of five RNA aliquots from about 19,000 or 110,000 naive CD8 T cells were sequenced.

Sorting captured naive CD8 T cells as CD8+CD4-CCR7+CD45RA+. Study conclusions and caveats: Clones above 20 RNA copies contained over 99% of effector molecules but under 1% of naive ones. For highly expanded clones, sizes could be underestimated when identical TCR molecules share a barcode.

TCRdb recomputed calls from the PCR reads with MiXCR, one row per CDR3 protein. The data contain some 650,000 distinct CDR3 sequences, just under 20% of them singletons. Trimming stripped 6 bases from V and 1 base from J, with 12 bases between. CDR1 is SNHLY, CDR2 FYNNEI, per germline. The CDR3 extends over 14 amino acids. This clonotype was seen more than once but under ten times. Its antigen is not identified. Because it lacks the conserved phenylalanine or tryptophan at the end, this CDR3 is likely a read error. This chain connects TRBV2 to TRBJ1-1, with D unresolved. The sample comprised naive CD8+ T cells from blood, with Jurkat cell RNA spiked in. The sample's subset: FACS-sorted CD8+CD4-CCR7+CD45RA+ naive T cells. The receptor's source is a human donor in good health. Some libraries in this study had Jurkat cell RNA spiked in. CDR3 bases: TGTGCCAGCAGCAACACACCCCGGAACACTGAAGCTTTCTCT. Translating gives CASSNTPRNTEAFS.